The present T cell receptor (beta chain) was sequenced within a study of regulatory T cells in long-lasting Graves disease. Whole-study results and caveats: Persistent Graves' patients possessed reduced TCR diversity relative to recently diagnosed ones.

Documented time point: persistent/refractory GD, antithyroid drugs over 5 years with positive TRAb. The TCR library was prepared using RNA isolated from PBMCs. The V gene end was trimmed by 6 bases and the J gene end by 2 bases; junction bases not matched to a gene: 7. The CDR3 spans 14 residues. From germline, CDR1 is MNHNS and CDR2 SASEGT. In regard to this clonotype: Its antigen is undetermined.

Arm-PCR of CDR3 regions with iRepertoire HTBI primers generated TCR beta libraries. TCRdb used MiXCR to reprocess the multiplex PCR reads, holding one entry per CDR3 protein. This table holds about 430,000 distinct CDR3 sequences, 21% found once. Sequences were derived from peripheral blood mononuclear cells (PBMCs), sampled when the disease was refractory, from a patient treated with antithyroid drugs. This chain links TRBV6-1 with TRBJ2-7; 7 bases are shared with TRBD1. The TCR comes from a female donor with Graves disease. The CDR3 DNA follows: TGTGCCAGCAGGTGGGACAGAAGCCCCTACGAGCAGTACTTC. It codes for CASRWDRSPYEQYF.